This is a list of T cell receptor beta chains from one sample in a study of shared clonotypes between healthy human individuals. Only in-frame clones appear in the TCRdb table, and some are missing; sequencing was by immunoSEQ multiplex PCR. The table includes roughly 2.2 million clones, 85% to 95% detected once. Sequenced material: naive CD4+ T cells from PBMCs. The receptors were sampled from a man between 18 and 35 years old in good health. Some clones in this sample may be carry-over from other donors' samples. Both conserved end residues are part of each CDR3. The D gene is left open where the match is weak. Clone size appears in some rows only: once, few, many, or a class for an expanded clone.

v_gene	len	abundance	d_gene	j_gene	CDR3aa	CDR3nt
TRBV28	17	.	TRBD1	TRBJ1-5	CASSLRGYRGGNQPQHF	TGTGCCAGCAGTTTGAGGGGGTACAGGGGAGGCAATCAGCCCCAGCATTTT
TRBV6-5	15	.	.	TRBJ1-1	CASSGRGVEDTEAFF	TGTGCCAGCAGTGGTCGGGGAGTTGAGGACACTGAAGCTTTCTTT
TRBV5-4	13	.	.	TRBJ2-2	CASSLQDTGELFF	TGTGCCAGCAGCTTGCAGGACACCGGGGAGCTGTTTTTT
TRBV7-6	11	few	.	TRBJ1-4	CARIPGEKLFF	TGTGCCAGGATCCCAGGGGAAAAACTGTTTTTT
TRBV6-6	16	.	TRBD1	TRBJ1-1	CASSRQGARGKTEAFF	TGTGCCAGCAGTCGACAGGGGGCCCGGGGGAAAACTGAAGCTTTCTTT
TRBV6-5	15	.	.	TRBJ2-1	CASSYGAGSYNEQFF	TGTGCCAGCAGTTACGGAGCTGGCTCCTACAATGAGCAGTTCTTC
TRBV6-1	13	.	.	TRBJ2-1	CASSEGDRRLQFF	TGTGCCAGCAGTGAAGGCGACAGGAGGCTTCAGTTCTTC
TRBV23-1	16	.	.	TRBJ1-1	CASSRGGRMMNTEAFF	TGCGCCAGCAGTCGTGGAGGGCGCATGATGAACACTGAAGCTTTCTTT
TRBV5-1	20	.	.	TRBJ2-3	CASSAFGGLAGQGSTDTQYF	TGCGCCAGCAGCGCTTTCGGGGGGTTGGCCGGACAGGGTAGCACAGATACGCAGTATTTT
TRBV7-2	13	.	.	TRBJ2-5	CASSLTGLETQYF	TGTGCCAGCAGCTTAACAGGGCTGGAGACCCAGTACTTC
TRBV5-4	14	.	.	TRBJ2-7	CASSLEPSSYEQYF	TGTGCCAGCAGCTTGGAGCCATCCTCCTACGAGCAGTACTTC
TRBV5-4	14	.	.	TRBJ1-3	CASSSLQGGNTIYF	TGTGCCAGCAGCTCCCTGCAGGGGGGAAACACCATATATTTT
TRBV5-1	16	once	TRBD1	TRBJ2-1	CASSLGGTDMSNEQFF	TGCGCCAGCAGCTTGGGTGGGACAGATATGTCCAATGAGCAGTTCTTC
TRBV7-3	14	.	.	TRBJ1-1	CASSLSAENTEAFF	TGTGCCAGCAGCTTATCGGCGGAGAACACTGAAGCTTTCTTT
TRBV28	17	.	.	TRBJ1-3	CASTSGGVLSSGNTIYF	TGTGCCAGCACCTCGGGTGGTGTGCTAAGCTCTGGAAACACCATATATTTT
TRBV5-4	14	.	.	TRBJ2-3	CASSLVRRSDTQYF	TGTGCCAGCAGCTTGGTTCGCAGATCAGATACGCAGTATTTT
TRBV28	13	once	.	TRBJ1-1	CASSLYGGTEAFF	TGTGCCAGCAGTTTATATGGAGGCACTGAAGCTTTCTTT
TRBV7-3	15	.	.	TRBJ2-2	CASSPGRAVTGELFF	TGTGCCAGCAGCCCTGGACGCGCGGTCACCGGGGAGCTGTTTTTT